This T cell receptor (beta chain) was sequenced in a study of blood T cell repertoires in COVID-19. Study context: The study drew acute and convalescent COVID-19 samples from the United States, Italy and Spain. The cDNA or gDNA used as material had been derived from T cells, B-cell-depleted T cells, or PBMCs.

V was shortened by 4 bases and J by 2 bases, with 6 bases between the two germline ends. The CDR3 is 12 amino acids. Germline CDR1 reads LGHDT; CDR2 reads YNNKEL (reference sequence). TCRdb's table, derived via immunoSEQ multiplex PCR, lists solely in-frame clones and lacks some. Here the sample spans approximately 53,000 clones, under 90% being singletons. Sequencing used peripheral blood. This chain links TRBV3-1 (or the pseudogene TRBV3-2) with TRBJ2-7; D remains ambiguous. The source is a woman older than 75 with COVID-19, enrolled during active disease. The CDR3 is CASSRSTYEQYF. The CDR3 region has the DNA TGTGCCAGCAGCCGTTCAACCTACGAGCAGTACTTC.